This T cell receptor (beta chain) derives from a study of T cell changes during pregnancy in multiple sclerosis. The V and J ends lost 2 bases and 9 bases respectively, with 17 bases between them. This CDR3 has 15 residues. Germline CDR1 and CDR2: LNHDA and SQIVND (reference sequence). This clone has more than one count but fewer than ten. Profiled with immunoSEQ multiplex PCR; TCRdb holds only in-frame clones, not every one. This repertoire shows 56,000 or so clones, about 92% found once; its top ten account for approximately 0.67%. This specimen was CD4+ T cells from peripheral blood mononuclear cells, taken in the third trimester of pregnancy. This clonotype originated in a female donor with multiple sclerosis, enrolled in a pregnancy study. This chain uses TRBV19 with TRBJ1-3; weak D call: TRBD1 (6 bases). The CDR3 bases are TGTGCCAGTAGTATAAAGTCAGGGGACGGAGGCACCATATATTTT. Translated, it gives CASSIKSGDGGTIYF.